One and the same sample provided the 22 T cell receptor beta chains below, sequenced in a study of identifying expanded T cells in peripheral blood. Data came from immunoSEQ multiplex PCR; TCRdb stores just in-frame clones and leaves some out. The sample has fewer than 85,000 clones, 89% seen once. Source material: blood. These receptors all come from a person aged 18-70 years in good health.

This clone was counted once. The genes are TRBV11-3 and TRBJ2-2; weak D call: TRBD1 (6 bases). Trimming cost V 0 bases and J 1 base, with 12 bases left between them. CDR1 SGHNT and CDR2 YENEEA come from the germline V gene. CDR3 length: 17 amino acids. The CDR3 reads CASSLDLSRGNTGELFF. The CDR3 nucleotides are TGTGCCAGCAGCTTAGATCTCAGCAGGGGGAACACCGGGGAGCTGTTTTTT.

CDR3 amino acids: CASSLTGALSYEQYF. The CDR3 DNA is TGTGCCAGCAGCTTGACCGGGGCTCTCTCCTACGAGCAGTACTTC. The chain uses TRBV5-5 and TRBJ2-7, with D perhaps assigned TRBD1 or TRBD2 (5 bases each). The CDR3 sequence is 15 residues long. V was shortened by 1 base and J by 0 bases, with 11 bases between the two germline ends. Per the germline V gene, CDR1 is SGHKS and CDR2 is YYEKEE (reference sequence).

This clone was picked up a small number of times. The rearrangement links TRBV21-1 to TRBJ1-2; the table's D call, TRBD1, was not checked against the DNA. TRBV21-1 is a known pseudogene. The CDR3 contains 14 residues. CDR3 region: CASTSGTGPYGYTF. The CDR3 DNA follows: TGTGCCAGCACCTCCGGGACAGGGCCCTATGGCTACACCTTC.

This clone appeared once. The V call is TRBV29-1, the J call TRBJ1-2; the match to TRBD1 covers 9 bases. The V segment lost 7 bases and the J segment 4 bases; nucleotides outside the gene matches: 10. Germline V CDR1 and CDR2: SQVTM, ANQGSEA. CDR3 length: 14 residues. The CDR3 DNA reads as TGCAGCGCCGACAGGGTGACAGGGGGCTATGGCTACACCTTC. This translates into CSADRVTGGYGYTF.

This chain uses TRBV29-1 with TRBJ2-1; 10 bases align to TRBD2. Germline CDR1 SQVTM, CDR2 ANQGSEA. The trim removed 6 bases at V and 5 bases at J, leaving 7 bases unmatched. The CDR3 is 14 amino acids. DNA of the CDR3: TGCAGCGTACCCGGACTAGCGGATAACAATGAGCAGTTCTTC. Protein product: CSVPGLADNNEQFF.

V usage is TRBV4-1 and J usage is TRBJ1-1; D is undetermined. Germline V lookup: CDR1 MGHRA, CDR2 YSYEKL. Trimming removed 0 bases at V and 1 base at J, with 6 bases between. This CDR3 spans 14 amino acids. Here the CDR3 DNA reads TGCGCCAGCAGCCAAGAGCACAAGAACACTGAAGCTTTCTTT. Its translation is CASSQEHKNTEAFF.

The rearrangement uses TRBV7-9 and TRBJ2-5; D is undetermined. The germline V gene has CDR1 SEHNR and CDR2 FQNEAQ (reference sequence). Trimming took 5 bases from V and 5 from J, leaving 15 bases between them. This CDR3 is built from 14 residues. The CDR3 is CASSRALAQETQYF. The CDR3 nucleotides read TGTGCCAGCAGCCGGGCTTTAGCTCAGGAGACCCAGTACTTC.

This clone was seen just once. The chain joins TRBV5-1 to TRBJ2-5; the match to TRBD1 covers 7 bases. The CDR3 is 14 amino acids. V was clipped by 3 bases and J by 4 bases; unmatched bases: 6. Germline values: CDR1 SGHRS, CDR2 YFSETQ. The CDR3 spells CASSWDSSRETQYF. The CDR3 DNA follows: TGCGCCAGCAGCTGGGACAGTTCCAGAGAGACCCAGTACTTC.

The V gene is TRBV27, the J gene TRBJ2-2; D not resolved. The V gene lost 5 bases and the J gene lost 3 bases, with 7 bases spanning the gap. Germline values: CDR1 MNHEY, CDR2 SMNVEV (reference sequence). The CDR3 loop spans 13 amino acids. The CDR3: CASSQRYTGELFF. CDR3 bases: TGTGCCAGCAGTCAGCGATACACCGGGGAGCTGTTTTTT.

The CDR3 here is CASSFAGGQYNEQFF. For the CDR3, the DNA is TGTGCCAGCAGCTTCGCGGGGGGCCAATACAATGAGCAGTTCTTC. The genes are TRBV5-4 and TRBJ2-1, with TRBD2 matching over 8 bases. Unmatched junction bases numbered 5, after V lost 2 bases and J lost 4 bases. Looked up from germline, CDR1 is SGHNT and CDR2 is YYREEE (reference sequence). The CDR3 totals 15 residues.

The chain uses TRBV28 and TRBJ2-1, with D tentatively TRBD2 (6 bases). Germline CDR1 is MDHEN and CDR2 is SYDVKM. Trimming took 6 bases from V and 6 from J, leaving 18 bases between them. The CDR3 loop spans 15 amino acids. The CDR3 sequence: CASSLQPRRGNEQFF. The CDR3 DNA sequence: TGTGCCAGCAGCTTACAGCCAAGGAGGGGCAATGAGCAGTTCTTC. The entire variable domain, with the rest obtained from reference TRBV28 and TRBJ2-1, is as follows: DVKVTQSSRYLVKRTGEKVFLECVQDMDHENMFWYRQDPGLGLRLIYFSYDVKMKEKGDIPEGYSVSREKKERFSLILESASTNQTSMYLCASSLQPRRGNEQFFGPGTRLTVL.

This rearrangement joins TRBV5-8 to TRBJ2-1, with unresolved D. Germline values: CDR1 SGHTS, CDR2 YDEGEE. The CDR3 runs to 14 residues. V was pared by 0 bases and J by 8 bases, with 12 bases between. Here the CDR3 reads CASSLGPGLDEQFF. In DNA form, the CDR3 reads TGTGCCAGCAGCTTGGGACCCGGTCTCGATGAGCAGTTCTTC. Full variable domain (rest looked up from reference TRBV5-8 and TRBJ2-1): EAGVTQSPTHLIKTRGQQATLRCSPISGHTSVYWYQQALGLGLQFLLWYDEGEERNRGNFPPRFSGRQFPNYSSELNVNALELEDSALYLCASSLGPGLDEQFFGPGTRLTVL.

V gene TRBV10-3 combines with J gene TRBJ2-1; D not certain. CDR1 is ENHRY, CDR2 SYGVKD, per germline. The CDR3 runs to 12 residues. V dropped 2 bases and J dropped 6 bases, with 5 bases sitting between them. The CDR3 reads CAISEIVNEQFF. The CDR3 DNA reads as TGTGCCATCAGTGAGATTGTCAATGAGCAGTTCTTC.

This chain links TRBV14 with TRBJ2-4; 8 nucleotides agree with TRBD1. Trimming at V came to 2 bases and at J to 9 bases, leaving 0 bases not matched to a gene. The CDR3 covers 12 residues. Germline V CDR1 and CDR2: SGHDN, FVKESK. The CDR3 sequence is CASSQTGGIQYF. The DNA of the CDR3 is TGTGCCAGCAGCCAAACAGGGGGCATTCAGTACTTC.

The chain combines TRBV5-4 with TRBJ2-7; TRBD1 aligns across 7 bases. CDR1 and CDR2 from the germline V gene are SGHNT and YYREEE (reference sequence). V was clipped by 5 bases and J by 4 bases; unmatched bases: 12. The CDR3 consists of 15 residues. The CDR3 here is CASSYPETGSYEQYF. The CDR3 DNA sequence: TGTGCCAGCAGTTACCCTGAGACAGGGTCGTACGAGCAGTACTTC. Using reference TRBV5-4 and TRBJ2-7 for the parts outside the CDR3, the full variable domain is ETGVTQSPTHLIKTRGQQVTLRCSSQSGHNTVSWYQQALGQGPQFIFQYYREEENGRGNFPPRFSGLQFPNYSSELNVNALELDDSALYLCASSYPETGSYEQYFGPGTRLTVT.

The chain has TRBV7-2 and TRBJ2-1; D is perhaps TRBD1 or TRBD2 (5 bases each). The germline V and J ends were trimmed by 1 base and 8 bases, with 24 bases remaining between them. This CDR3 spans 18 amino acids. Germline V gene data show CDR1 as SGHTA and CDR2 as FQGNSA. This chain's CDR3 is CASSLGPGAPGGWDEQFF. The CDR3 nucleotides read TGTGCCAGCAGCTTAGGCCCCGGGGCCCCCGGTGGTTGGGATGAGCAGTTCTTC.

V is TRBV5-4 and J is TRBJ2-3; 15 bases match TRBD2. The CDR3 contains 17 residues. The germline gives CDR1 SGHNT, CDR2 YYREEE (reference sequence). The junction had 3 bases not matched to a gene; V was cut back by 4 bases and J by 0 bases. The CDR3: CASSGTSGGPSTDTQYF. Written as DNA, the CDR3 is TGTGCCAGCAGCGGGACTAGCGGGGGGCCTAGCACAGATACGCAGTATTTT. Based on the CDR3 plus reference TRBV5-4 and TRBJ2-3, the full variable domain is ETGVTQSPTHLIKTRGQQVTLRCSSQSGHNTVSWYQQALGQGPQFIFQYYREEENGRGNFPPRFSGLQFPNYSSELNVNALELDDSALYLCASSGTSGGPSTDTQYFGPGTRLTVL.

This rearrangement joins TRBV6-1 to TRBJ1-6; the match to TRBD1 covers 8 bases. The length of the CDR3 is 15 residues. V was pared by 2 bases and J by 10 bases, with 7 bases of the junction left unmatched. Germline CDR1 reads MNHNS; CDR2 reads SASEGT. CDR3 DNA: TGTGCCAGCAGTGAAAGGACAGGGCTAAACTCACCCCTCCACTTT. Amino acid sequence: CASSERTGLNSPLHF.

The V gene is TRBV20-1, the J gene TRBJ1-4; no reliable D call. The germline V gene has CDR1 DFQATT and CDR2 SNEGSKA (reference sequence). The CDR3 has 11 amino acids. The ends were cut back, 3 bases at V and 6 bases at J, with 5 bases in the middle. In DNA form, the CDR3 reads TGCAGTGCTAGGAAAGATGAAAAACTGTTTTTT. This encodes CSARKDEKLFF.

V gene TRBV5-1 combines with J gene TRBJ1-1; D not certain. V was trimmed by 4 bases and J by 5 bases, leaving 12 bases between them. The length of the CDR3 is 13 residues. Germline CDR1 reads SGHRS; CDR2 reads YFSETQ. CDR3 sequence reads: CASSLELGTEAFF. CDR3 nucleotides: TGCGCCAGCAGCCTCGAATTAGGGACTGAAGCTTTCTTT.

The rearrangement joins TRBV4-1 to TRBJ1-1, with a weak D call TRBD1 (5 bases). This CDR3 has 14 amino acids. Germline V gene sequence: CDR1 MGHRA, CDR2 YSYEKL. Trimming stripped 6 bases from V and 1 base from J, with 12 bases between. CDR3 amino acids: CASRGRTTNTEAFF. CDR3 in DNA: TGCGCCAGCAGGGGGCGGACGACGAACACTGAAGCTTTCTTT.

This clone was found once. This sequence joins TRBV29-1 and TRBJ2-2, with D unresolved. This CDR3 is 12 amino acids long. V lost 5 bases to trimming and J lost 2 bases, with 6 bases between them. Germline V gives CDR1 SQVTM, CDR2 ANQGSEA. Here the CDR3 reads CSVRKNTGELFF. The CDR3 nucleotides read TGCAGCGTTCGGAAAAACACCGGGGAGCTGTTTTTT.